Presented here are 10 T cell receptor beta chains from one specimen sequenced in a study of blood T cell repertoires in COVID-19. Data came from immunoSEQ multiplex PCR; TCRdb stores just in-frame clones and leaves some out. Among about 140,000 clones listed, 81% were seen once. Sequencing was carried out using peripheral blood. These receptors all stem from a woman in her sixties or seventies with active or convalescent COVID-19.

The rearrangement uses TRBV11-3 and TRBJ2-5, with 9 bases identical to TRBD2. Germline values: CDR1 SGHNT, CDR2 YENEEA. Trimming took 1 base from V and 1 from J; bases not matched to a gene: 4. CDR3 length: 16 amino acids. The CDR3 here is CASSLVAGGGQETQYF. Written as DNA, the CDR3 is TGTGCCAGCAGCTTAGTCGCGGGAGGGGGCCAAGAGACCCAGTACTTC. The whole variable domain, remainder taken from reference TRBV11-3 and TRBJ2-5, is EAGVVQSPRYKIIEKKQPVAFWCNPISGHNTLYWYLQNLGQGPELLIRYENEEAVDDSQLPKDRFSAERLKGVDSTLKIQPAELGDSAVYLCASSLVAGGGQETQYFGPGTRLLVL.

This clone showed up many times. The chain couples TRBV15 to TRBJ2-5; 8 bases fit TRBD2. The CDR3 consists of 16 residues. Germline CDR1 LNHNV, CDR2 YYDKDF (reference sequence). V trimming: 0 bases; J trimming: 4 bases; junction bases outside the gene matches: 7. CDR3 DNA sequence: TGTGCCACCAGCAGAGATAGACTAGCGCCGGGAGAGACCCAGTACTTC. This sequence encodes CATSRDRLAPGETQYF.

The rearrangement links TRBV18 to TRBJ2-7, with D unclear. The CDR3 runs 15 residues. Germline loops: CDR1 KGHSH, CDR2 LQKENI. Trimming removed 3 bases from V and 0 bases from J, with 12 bases in between. The CDR3 reads CASSPMGRSSYEQYF. The DNA of the CDR3 is TGTGCCAGCTCACCGATGGGTCGGAGCTCCTACGAGCAGTACTTC.

The chain uses TRBV5-4 and TRBJ2-1; 10 bases match TRBD2. This CDR3 comprises 14 residues. V lost 4 bases and J lost 5; bases outside the gene matches: 3. Germline assignment: CDR1 SGHNT and CDR2 YYREEE (reference sequence). In DNA form, the CDR3 reads TGTGCCAGCAGCACTAGCGGGGTTAACAATGAGCAGTTCTTC. Its translation: CASSTSGVNNEQFF.

The chain combines TRBV7-6 with TRBJ2-3; 7 nucleotides align to TRBD2. CDR1 is SGHVS and CDR2 is FNYEAQ in the germline V gene. CDR3 length: 15 amino acids. V trimming: 1 base; J trimming: 0 bases; junction bases outside the gene matches: 1. The CDR3 sequence is CASSLGSGSTDTQYF. The CDR3 nucleotides are TGTGCCAGCAGCTTAGGTAGCGGGAGCACAGATACGCAGTATTTT.

The rearrangement uses TRBV3-1 (or the pseudogene TRBV3-2) and TRBJ2-3; no firm D call. The CDR3 covers 12 residues. Germline V gene lookup returns CDR1 LGHDT and CDR2 YNNKEL (reference sequence). V lost 5 bases and J 8 bases, leaving 11 bases between the germline ends. CDR3 sequence: CASSLDSGTQYF. CDR3 bases: TGTGCCAGCAGCTTAGACTCGGGTACGCAGTATTTT.

The rearrangement uses TRBV6-1 and TRBJ2-3; 7 bases are shared with TRBD2. Germline-derived CDR1 and CDR2 are MNHNS and SASEGT. With 1 base clipped from V and 1 base from J, the junction kept 5 bases outside the gene matches. There are 16 residues in the CDR3. The chain's CDR3 is CASSEGGGRGTDTQYF. DNA of the CDR3: TGTGCCAGCAGTGAAGGGGGAGGGCGAGGCACAGATACGCAGTATTTT.

V is TRBV2 and J is TRBJ2-1, with D maybe TRBD1 (5 bases). CDR3 length: 13 amino acids. The V end was cut by 5 bases, the J end by 4 bases, with 9 bases between. CDR1 is SNHLY, CDR2 FYNNEI, per germline. The CDR3 region is CASSWGSYNEQFF. CDR3 DNA: TGTGCCAGCAGTTGGGGCAGTTACAATGAGCAGTTCTTC.

This CDR3 is CASSPDYPGGEQYV. In DNA, the CDR3 is TGCGCCAGCAGCCCGGATTATCCGGGGGGCGAGCAGTACGTC. The V call is TRBV5-1, the J call TRBJ2-7, with 7 bases matching TRBD2. This CDR3 has 14 amino acids. Looked up from germline, CDR1 is SGHRS and CDR2 is YFSETQ. J gave up 6 bases and V 4 bases, and 10 bases lay outside the gene matches.

V gene TRBV9 combines with J gene TRBJ2-7; the match to TRBD1 covers 8 bases. The germline V gene has CDR1 SGDLS and CDR2 YYNGEE. V shed 0 bases, J shed 3 bases, and the junction held 5 bases outside the gene matches. The CDR3 spans 15 residues. As DNA, the CDR3 is TGTGCCAGCAGCGTAGCTGGCGGACAGGGCTACGAGCAGTACTTC. It is translated as CASSVAGGQGYEQYF.